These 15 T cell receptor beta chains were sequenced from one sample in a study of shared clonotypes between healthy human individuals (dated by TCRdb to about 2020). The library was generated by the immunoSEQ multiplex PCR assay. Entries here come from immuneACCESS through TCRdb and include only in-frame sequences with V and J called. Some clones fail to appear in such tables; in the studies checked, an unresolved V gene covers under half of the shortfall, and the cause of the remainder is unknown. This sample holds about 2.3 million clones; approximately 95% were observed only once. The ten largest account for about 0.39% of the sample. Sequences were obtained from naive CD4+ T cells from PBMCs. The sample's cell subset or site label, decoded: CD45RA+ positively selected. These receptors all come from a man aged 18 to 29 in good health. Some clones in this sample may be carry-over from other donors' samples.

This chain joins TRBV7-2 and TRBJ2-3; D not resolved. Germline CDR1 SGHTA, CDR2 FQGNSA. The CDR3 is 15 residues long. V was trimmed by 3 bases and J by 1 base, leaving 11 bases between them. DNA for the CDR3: TGTGCCAGCAGCTTTAGGCAGGTTGGCACAGATACGCAGTATTTT. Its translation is CASSFRQVGTDTQYF.

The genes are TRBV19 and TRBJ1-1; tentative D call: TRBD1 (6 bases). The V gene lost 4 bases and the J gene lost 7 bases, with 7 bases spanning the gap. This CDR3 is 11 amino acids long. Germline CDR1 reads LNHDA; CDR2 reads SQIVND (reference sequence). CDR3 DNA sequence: TGTGCCAGTAGTAAGGACAGTGAAGCTTTCTTT. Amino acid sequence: CASSKDSEAFF.

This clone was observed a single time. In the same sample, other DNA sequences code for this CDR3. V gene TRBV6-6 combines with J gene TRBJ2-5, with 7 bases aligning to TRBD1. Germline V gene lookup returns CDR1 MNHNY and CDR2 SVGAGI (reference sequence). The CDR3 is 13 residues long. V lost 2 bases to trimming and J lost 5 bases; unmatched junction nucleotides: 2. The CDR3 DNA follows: TGTGCCAGCAGTTACAGGGGGCAGGAGACCCAGTACTTC. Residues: CASSYRGQETQYF.

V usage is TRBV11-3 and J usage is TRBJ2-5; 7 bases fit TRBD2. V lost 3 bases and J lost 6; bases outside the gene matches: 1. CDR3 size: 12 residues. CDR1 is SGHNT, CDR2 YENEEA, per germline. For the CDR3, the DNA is TGTGCCAGCAGCTTCGGGGGGAAGACCCAGTACTTC. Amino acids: CASSFGGKTQYF. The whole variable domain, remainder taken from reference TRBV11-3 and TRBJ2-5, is EAGVVQSPRYKIIEKKQPVAFWCNPISGHNTLYWYLQNLGQGPELLIRYENEEAVDDSQLPKDRFSAERLKGVDSTLKIQPAELGDSAVYLCASSFGGKTQYFGPGTRLLVL.

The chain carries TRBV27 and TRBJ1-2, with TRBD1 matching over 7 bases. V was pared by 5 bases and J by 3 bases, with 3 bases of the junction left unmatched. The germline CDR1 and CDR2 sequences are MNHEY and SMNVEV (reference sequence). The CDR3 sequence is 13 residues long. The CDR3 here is CASSKDRYYGYTF. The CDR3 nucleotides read TGTGCCAGCAGTAAGGACAGGTACTATGGCTACACCTTC.

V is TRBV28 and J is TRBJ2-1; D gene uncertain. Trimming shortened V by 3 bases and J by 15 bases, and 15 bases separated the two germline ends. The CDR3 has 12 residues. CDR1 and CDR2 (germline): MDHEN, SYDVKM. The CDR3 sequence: CASSFAPNPAFF. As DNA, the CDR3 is TGTGCCAGCAGTTTCGCCCCGAACCCTGCGTTCTTC.

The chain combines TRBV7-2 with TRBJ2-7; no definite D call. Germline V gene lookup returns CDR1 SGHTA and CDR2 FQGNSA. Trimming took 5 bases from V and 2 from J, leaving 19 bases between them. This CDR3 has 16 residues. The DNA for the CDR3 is TGTGCCAGCAGCCCGAGCCGGGCCCAAGCCCCCTACGAGCAGTACTTC. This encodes CASSPSRAQAPYEQYF.

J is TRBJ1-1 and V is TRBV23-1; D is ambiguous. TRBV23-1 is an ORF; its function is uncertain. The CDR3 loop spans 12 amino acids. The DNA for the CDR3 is TGCGCTCCGAGGACCCCTGGGACTGAAGCTTTCTTT. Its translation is CAPRTPGTEAFF.

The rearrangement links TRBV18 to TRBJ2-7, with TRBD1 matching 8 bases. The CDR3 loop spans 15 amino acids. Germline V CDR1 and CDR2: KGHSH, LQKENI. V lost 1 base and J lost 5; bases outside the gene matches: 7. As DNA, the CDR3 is TGTGCCAGCTCACCACGCAGACAGGGGCCCGACGAGCAGTACTTC. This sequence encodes CASSPRRQGPDEQYF.

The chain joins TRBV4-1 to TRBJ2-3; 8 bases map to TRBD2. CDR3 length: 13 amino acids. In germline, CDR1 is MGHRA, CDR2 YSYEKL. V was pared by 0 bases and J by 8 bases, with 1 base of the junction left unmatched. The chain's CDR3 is CASSQDRGGTQYF. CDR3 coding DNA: TGCGCCAGCAGCCAAGATCGGGGGGGTACGCAGTATTTT.

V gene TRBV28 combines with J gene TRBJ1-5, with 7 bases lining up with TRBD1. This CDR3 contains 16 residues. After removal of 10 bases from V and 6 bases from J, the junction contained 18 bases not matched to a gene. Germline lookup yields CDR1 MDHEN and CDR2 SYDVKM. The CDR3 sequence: CATHLLGAGGPQPQHF. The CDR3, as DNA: TGTGCCACCCACCTCTTAGGGGCAGGGGGGCCTCAGCCCCAGCATTTT. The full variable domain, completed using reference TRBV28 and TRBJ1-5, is DVKVTQSSRYLVKRTGEKVFLECVQDMDHENMFWYRQDPGLGLRLIYFSYDVKMKEKGDIPEGYSVSREKKERFSLILESASTNQTSMYLCATHLLGAGGPQPQHFGDGTRLSIL.

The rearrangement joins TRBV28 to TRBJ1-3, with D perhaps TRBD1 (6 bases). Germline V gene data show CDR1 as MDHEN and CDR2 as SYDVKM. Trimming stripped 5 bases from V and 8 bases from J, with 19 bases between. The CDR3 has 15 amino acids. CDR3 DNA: TGTGCCAGCAGTCCCGTTGGGACATGGATTGACACCATATATTTT. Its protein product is CASSPVGTWIDTIYF.

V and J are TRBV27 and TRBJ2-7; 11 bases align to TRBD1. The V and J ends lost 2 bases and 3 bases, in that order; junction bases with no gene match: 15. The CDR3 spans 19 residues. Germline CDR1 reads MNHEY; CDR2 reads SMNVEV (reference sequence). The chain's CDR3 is CASSLRHGTGGIRVYEQYF. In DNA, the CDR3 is TGTGCCAGCAGTTTACGTCATGGGACAGGGGGTATCCGGGTCTACGAGCAGTACTTC.

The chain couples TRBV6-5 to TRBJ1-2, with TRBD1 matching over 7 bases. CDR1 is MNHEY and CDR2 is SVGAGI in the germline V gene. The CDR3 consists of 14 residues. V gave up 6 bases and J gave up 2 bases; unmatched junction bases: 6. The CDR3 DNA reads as TGTGCCAGCAGGTCGCACAGGGGAAACTATGGCTACACCTTC. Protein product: CASRSHRGNYGYTF.

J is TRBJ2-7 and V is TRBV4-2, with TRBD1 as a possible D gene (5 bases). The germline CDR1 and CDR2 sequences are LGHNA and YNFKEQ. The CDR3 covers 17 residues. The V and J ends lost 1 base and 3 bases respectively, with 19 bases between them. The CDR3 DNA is TGTGCCAGCAGCCAAGCCTCATCTTTAGGGGCTATCTACGAGCAGTACTTC. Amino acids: CASSQASSLGAIYEQYF.